The clone carrying this TCR beta chain was counted a single time. Data came from immunoSEQ multiplex PCR; TCRdb stores just in-frame clones and leaves some out. The table lists about 120,000 clones, 85% of them singletons. This sample was included in a study of blood T cell repertoires in COVID-19. About the research overall: PBMCs, B-cell-depleted T cells, or T cells provided the cDNA or gDNA that made up the material.

The CDR3 loop spans 17 amino acids. The V gene's germline CDR1 is LGHDT and CDR2 YNNKEL (reference sequence). V shed 1 base, J shed 5 bases, and the junction held 9 bases outside the gene matches. This sequence originates from a man aged 60-69 years with acute or convalescent COVID-19. The chain recombines TRBV3-1 (or the pseudogene TRBV3-2) with TRBJ2-7; 12 positions match TRBD2. Sequencing input: peripheral blood. The CDR3 region is CASSQVQGLAGHDEQYF. CDR3 nucleotide sequence: TGTGCCAGCAGCCAAGTTCAAGGACTAGCGGGACACGACGAGCAGTACTTC.